Shown below are 10 T cell receptor beta chains from a single sample sequenced in a study of T cell changes during pregnancy in multiple sclerosis. Clones were read by immunoSEQ multiplex PCR, and TCRdb kept only the in-frame ones, dropping some. The data contain over 45,000 clones, 70% to 90% of them singletons. The specimen was CD4+ T cells from peripheral blood mononuclear cells, collected in the third trimester of pregnancy. These receptors were obtained from a female donor with multiple sclerosis, enrolled in a pregnancy study.

This clone came up once. The J gene is TRBJ1-1, the V gene TRBV6-5; 7 bases are a match to TRBD1. This CDR3 comprises 15 residues. The germline gives CDR1 MNHEY, CDR2 SVGAGI. V gave up 0 bases and J gave up 5 bases; unmatched junction bases: 6. Written as DNA, the CDR3 is TGTGCCAGCAGTTACTCGACTGGACAGGCTACTGAAGCTTTCTTT. This sequence encodes CASSYSTGQATEAFF.

This chain uses TRBV11-2 with TRBJ1-2; the D is unclear. Germline lookup yields CDR1 SGHAT and CDR2 FQNNGV. V gave up 3 bases and J gave up 8 bases, with 13 bases separating them. This CDR3 spans 13 amino acids. CDR3 in amino acids: CASSLRQTQGYTF. CDR3 DNA: TGTGCCAGCAGCTTGCGGCAGACCCAAGGCTACACCTTC.

The chain is built from TRBV4-3 and TRBJ2-7; TRBD1 matches 11 bases. Trimming took 1 base from V and 1 from J; bases not matched to a gene: 9. This CDR3 spans 18 amino acids. The germline gives CDR1 LGHNA, CDR2 YSLEER. CDR3 in amino acids: CASSQVLKRDRGSYEQYF. CDR3 in DNA: TGCGCCAGCAGCCAAGTGTTAAAGCGGGACAGGGGGTCCTACGAGCAGTACTTC.

The V call is TRBV30, the J call TRBJ1-3, with 9 bases matching TRBD1. CDR1 and CDR2 from the germline V gene are GTSNPN and SVGIG (reference sequence). Trimming removed 0 bases from V and 4 bases from J; junction bases left unmatched: 13. The CDR3 runs 18 residues. DNA for the CDR3: TGTGCCTGGAGTGTATCCCTCTTACAGGGGGCTAAAGGAAACACCATATATTTT. It yields the protein CAWSVSLLQGAKGNTIYF.

The chain combines TRBV5-1 with TRBJ2-7; 9 positions match TRBD1. This CDR3 contains 14 residues. Losses at the gene ends were 8 bases for V and 4 bases for J; bases not matched to a gene: 10. The V gene's germline CDR1 is SGHRS and CDR2 YFSETQ. The CDR3 DNA reads TGCGCCAGTTCCCCGGGCGGACAGGGGTACGAGCAGTACTTC. The encoded protein is CASSPGGQGYEQYF.

V gene TRBV7-6 combines with J gene TRBJ2-5; 7 nucleotides match TRBD2. The V gene end was trimmed by 5 bases and the J gene end by 1 base; junction bases not matched to a gene: 13. CDR1 and CDR2 (germline): SGHVS, FNYEAQ. The CDR3 has 17 amino acids. The CDR3: CASSRYPLSGGQETQYF. The CDR3 bases are TGTGCCAGCAGCCGATACCCTCTCTCGGGAGGCCAAGAGACCCAGTACTTC.

V gene TRBV7-3 combines with J gene TRBJ1-1, with D tentatively TRBD1 (5 bases). Germline V lookup: CDR1 SGHTA, CDR2 FQGTGA. The CDR3 totals 15 residues. V gave up 3 bases and J gave up 5 bases, with 16 bases separating them. The CDR3 region is CASSFEPGRRTEAFF. Here the CDR3 DNA reads TGTGCCAGCAGCTTCGAACCAGGGAGGAGGACTGAAGCTTTCTTT.

The rearrangement joins TRBV30 to TRBJ1-2; the D gene is possibly TRBD1 (6 bases). Germline-derived CDR1 and CDR2 are GTSNPN and SVGIG (reference sequence). V lost 3 bases, J lost 6 bases, and 14 bases lay in between. The CDR3 spans 13 residues. CDR3 nucleotide sequence: TGTGCCTGGAGGCCCGGGACAAATAATGGCTACACCTTC. It specifies CAWRPGTNNGYTF.

CDR3 coding DNA: TGTGCCAGCAGCCCTAGGGGTATAGGAATAACTAGCACAGATACGCAGTATTTT. This encodes CASSPRGIGITSTDTQYF. The chain recombines TRBV11-2 with TRBJ2-3; maybe TRBD1 (5 bases). Trimming pared 5 bases from V and 0 bases from J, leaving 21 bases between. Germline assignment: CDR1 SGHAT and CDR2 FQNNGV. The CDR3 runs to 18 residues.

The chain combines TRBV18 with TRBJ2-7, with 13 nucleotides matching TRBD2. The CDR3 covers 15 residues. The junction had 6 bases not matched to a gene; V was cut back by 3 bases and J by 7 bases. CDR1 is KGHSH, CDR2 LQKENI, per germline. In nucleotides, the CDR3 is TGTGCCAGCTCACCGGATGTGGGACTAGCGGGAGAGCAGTACTTC. Protein sequence: CASSPDVGLAGEQYF. Full variable domain (remainder filled in from reference TRBV18 and TRBJ2-7): NAGVMQNPRHLVRRRGQEARLRCSPMKGHSHVYWYRQLPEEGLKFMVYLQKENIIDESGMPKERFSAEFPKEGPSILRIQQVVRGDSAAYFCASSPDVGLAGEQYFGPGTRLTVT.